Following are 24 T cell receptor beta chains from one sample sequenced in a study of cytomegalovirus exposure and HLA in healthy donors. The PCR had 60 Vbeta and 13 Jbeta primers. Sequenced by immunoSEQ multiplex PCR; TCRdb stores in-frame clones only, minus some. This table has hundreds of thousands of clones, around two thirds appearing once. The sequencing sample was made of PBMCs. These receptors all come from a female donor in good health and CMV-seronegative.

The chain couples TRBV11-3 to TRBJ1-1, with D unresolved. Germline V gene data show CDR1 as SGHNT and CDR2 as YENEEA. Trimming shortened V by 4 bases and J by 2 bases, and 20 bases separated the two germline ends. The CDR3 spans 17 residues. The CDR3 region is CASSSGRGRDTNTEAFF. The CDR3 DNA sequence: TGTGCCAGCAGCTCGGGTCGCGGGCGGGATACAAACACTGAAGCTTTCTTT.

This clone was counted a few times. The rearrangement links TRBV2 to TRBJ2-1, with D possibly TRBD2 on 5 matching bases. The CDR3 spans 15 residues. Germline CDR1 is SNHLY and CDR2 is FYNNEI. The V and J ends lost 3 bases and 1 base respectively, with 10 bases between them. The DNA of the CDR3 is TGTGCCAGCAGTGAGGTAGCGCGATCCTACAATGAGCAGTTCTTC. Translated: CASSEVARSYNEQFF.

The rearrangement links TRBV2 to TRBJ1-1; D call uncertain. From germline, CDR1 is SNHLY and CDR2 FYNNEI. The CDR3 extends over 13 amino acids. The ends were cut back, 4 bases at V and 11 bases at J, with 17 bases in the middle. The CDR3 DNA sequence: TGTGCCAGCAGTGCGGAGGCCCTCGGAAAGGCTTTCTTT. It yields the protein CASSAEALGKAFF.

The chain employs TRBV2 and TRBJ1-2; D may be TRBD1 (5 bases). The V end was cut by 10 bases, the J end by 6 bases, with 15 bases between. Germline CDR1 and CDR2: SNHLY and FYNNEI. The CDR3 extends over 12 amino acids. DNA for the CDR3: TGTGCCACCACGGGACTCTGGCATGGCTACACCTTC. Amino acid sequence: CATTGLWHGYTF.

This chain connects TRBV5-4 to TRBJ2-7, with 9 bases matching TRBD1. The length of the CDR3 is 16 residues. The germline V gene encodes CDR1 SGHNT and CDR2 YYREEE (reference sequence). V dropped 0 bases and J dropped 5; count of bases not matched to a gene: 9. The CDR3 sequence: CASSLVTGQGTHEQYF. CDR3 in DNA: TGTGCCAGCAGCTTGGTAACGGGACAGGGTACCCACGAGCAGTACTTC. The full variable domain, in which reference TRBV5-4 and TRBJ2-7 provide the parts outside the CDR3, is ETGVTQSPTHLIKTRGQQVTLRCSSQSGHNTVSWYQQALGQGPQFIFQYYREEENGRGNFPPRFSGLQFPNYSSELNVNALELDDSALYLCASSLVTGQGTHEQYFGPGTRLTVT.

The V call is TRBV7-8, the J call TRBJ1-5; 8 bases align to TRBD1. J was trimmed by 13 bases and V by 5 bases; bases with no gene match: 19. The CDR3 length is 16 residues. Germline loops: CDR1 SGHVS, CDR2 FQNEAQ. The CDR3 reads CASSPPDREPIWEQHF. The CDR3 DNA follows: TGTGCCAGCAGCCCGCCGGACAGGGAACCCATCTGGGAACAGCATTTT.

The CDR3 is CASSLMKRDSDAFF. CDR3 DNA: TGTGCCAGCAGCCTGATGAAGCGAGATAGTGATGCTTTCTTT. The chain recombines TRBV5-4 with TRBJ1-1; D gene ambiguous. This CDR3 is 14 amino acids long. V was trimmed by 4 bases and J by 11 bases, leaving 21 bases between them. The germline V gene encodes CDR1 SGHNT and CDR2 YYREEE (reference sequence).

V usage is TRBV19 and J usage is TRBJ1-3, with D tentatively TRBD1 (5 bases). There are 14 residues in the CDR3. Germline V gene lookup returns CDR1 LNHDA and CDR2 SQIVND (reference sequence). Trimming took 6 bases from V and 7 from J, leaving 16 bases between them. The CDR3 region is CASRTQGVGNTIYF. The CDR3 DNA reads TGTGCCAGTAGGACGCAGGGTGTAGGTAACACCATATATTTT.

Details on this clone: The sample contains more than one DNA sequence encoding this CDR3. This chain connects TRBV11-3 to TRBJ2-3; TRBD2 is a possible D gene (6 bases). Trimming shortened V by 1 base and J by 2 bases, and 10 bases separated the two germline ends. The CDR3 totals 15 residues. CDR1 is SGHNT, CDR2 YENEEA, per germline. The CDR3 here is CASSLGGTSTDTQYF. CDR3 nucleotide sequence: TGTGCCAGCAGCTTAGGAGGGACTTCCACAGATACGCAGTATTTT.

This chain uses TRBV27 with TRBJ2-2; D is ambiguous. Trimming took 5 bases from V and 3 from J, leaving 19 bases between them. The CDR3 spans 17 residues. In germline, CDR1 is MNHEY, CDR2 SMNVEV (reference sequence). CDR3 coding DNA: TGTGCCAGCAGTCAGGTCTACCCCGCGAAATACACCGGGGAGCTGTTTTTT. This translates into CASSQVYPAKYTGELFF.

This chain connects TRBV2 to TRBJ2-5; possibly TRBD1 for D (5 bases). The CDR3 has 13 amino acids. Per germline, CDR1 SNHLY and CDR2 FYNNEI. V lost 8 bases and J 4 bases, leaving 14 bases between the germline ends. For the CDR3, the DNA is TGTGCCAGCGAGAAGGGGCGTAGAGAGACCCAGTACTTC. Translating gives CASEKGRRETQYF.

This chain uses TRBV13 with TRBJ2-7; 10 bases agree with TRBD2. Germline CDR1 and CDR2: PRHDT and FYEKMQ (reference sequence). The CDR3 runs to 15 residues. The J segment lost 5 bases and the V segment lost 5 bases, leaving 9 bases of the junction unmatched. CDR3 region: CASSDSGRAFDEQYF. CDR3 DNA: TGTGCCAGCAGCGACAGCGGGAGGGCCTTCGACGAGCAGTACTTC. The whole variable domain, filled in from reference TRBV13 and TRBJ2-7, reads AAGVIQSPRHLIKEKRETATLKCYPIPRHDTVYWYQQGPGQDPQFLISFYEKMQSDKGSIPDRFSAQQFSDYHSELNMSSLELGDSALYFCASSDSGRAFDEQYFGPGTRLTVT.

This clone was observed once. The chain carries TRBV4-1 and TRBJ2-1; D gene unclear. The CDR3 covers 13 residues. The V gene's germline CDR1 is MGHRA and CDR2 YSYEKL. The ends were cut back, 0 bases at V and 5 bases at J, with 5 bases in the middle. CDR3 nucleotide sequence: TGCGCCAGCAGCCAAGATAATGACAATGAGCAGTTCTTC. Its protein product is CASSQDNDNEQFF.

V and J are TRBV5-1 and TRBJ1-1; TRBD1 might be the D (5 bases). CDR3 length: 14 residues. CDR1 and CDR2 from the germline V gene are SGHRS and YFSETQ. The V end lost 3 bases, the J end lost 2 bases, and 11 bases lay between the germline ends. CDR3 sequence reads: CASSSTVVNTEAFF. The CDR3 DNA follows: TGCGCCAGCAGCTCGACAGTCGTAAACACTGAAGCTTTCTTT.

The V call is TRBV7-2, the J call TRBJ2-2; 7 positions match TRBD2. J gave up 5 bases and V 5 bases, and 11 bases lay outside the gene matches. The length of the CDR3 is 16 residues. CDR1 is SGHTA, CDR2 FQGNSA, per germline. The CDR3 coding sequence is TGTGCCAGCAGCCCAGCGCCGGGAGGAGGTACCGGGGAGCTGTTTTTT. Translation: CASSPAPGGGTGELFF. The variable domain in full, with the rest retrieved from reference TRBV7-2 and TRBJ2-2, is GAGVSQSPSNKVTEKGKDVELRCDPISGHTALYWYRQSLGQGLEFLIYFQGNSAPDKSGLPSDRFSAERTGGSVSTLTIQRTQQEDSAVYLCASSPAPGGGTGELFFGEGSRLTVL.

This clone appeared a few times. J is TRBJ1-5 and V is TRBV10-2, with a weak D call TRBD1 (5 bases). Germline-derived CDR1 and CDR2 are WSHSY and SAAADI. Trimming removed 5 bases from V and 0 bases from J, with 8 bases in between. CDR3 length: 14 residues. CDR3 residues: CASSPTVSNQPQHF. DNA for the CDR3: TGCGCCAGCAGTCCGACAGTTAGCAATCAGCCCCAGCATTTT.

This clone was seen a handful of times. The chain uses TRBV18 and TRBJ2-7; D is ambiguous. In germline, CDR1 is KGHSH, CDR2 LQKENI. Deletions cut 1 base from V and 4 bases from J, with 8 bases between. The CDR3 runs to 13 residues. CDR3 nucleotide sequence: TGTGCCAGCTCACCACTGGGCTCTTACGAGCAGTACTTC. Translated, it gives CASSPLGSYEQYF.

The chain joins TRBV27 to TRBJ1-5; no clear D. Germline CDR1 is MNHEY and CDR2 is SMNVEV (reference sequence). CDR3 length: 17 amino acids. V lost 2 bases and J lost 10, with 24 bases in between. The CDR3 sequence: CASSLSAERIEISPQHF. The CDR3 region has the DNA TGTGCCAGCAGTTTAAGCGCCGAAAGGATTGAAATCAGCCCCCAGCATTTT.

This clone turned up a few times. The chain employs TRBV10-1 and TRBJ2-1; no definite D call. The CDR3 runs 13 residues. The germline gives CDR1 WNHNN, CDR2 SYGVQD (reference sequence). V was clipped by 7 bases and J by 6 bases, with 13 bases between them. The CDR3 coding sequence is TGCGCCAGCAATGCTTTCCAGTTCAATGAGCAGTTCTTC. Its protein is CASNAFQFNEQFF.

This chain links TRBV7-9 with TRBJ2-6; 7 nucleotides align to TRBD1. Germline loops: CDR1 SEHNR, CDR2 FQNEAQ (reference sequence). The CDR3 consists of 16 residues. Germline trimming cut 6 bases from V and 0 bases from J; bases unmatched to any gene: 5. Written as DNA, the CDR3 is TGTGCCAGCAGTTTCGACAGGGTCTCTGGGGCCAACGTCCTGACTTTC. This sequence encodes CASSFDRVSGANVLTF.

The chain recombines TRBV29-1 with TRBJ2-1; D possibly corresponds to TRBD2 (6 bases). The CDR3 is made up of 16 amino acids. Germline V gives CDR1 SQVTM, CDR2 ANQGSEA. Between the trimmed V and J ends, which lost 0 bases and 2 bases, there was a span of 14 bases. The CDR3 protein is CSVEEMEGVAYNEQFF. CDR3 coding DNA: TGCAGCGTTGAAGAGATGGAGGGAGTTGCCTACAATGAGCAGTTCTTC.

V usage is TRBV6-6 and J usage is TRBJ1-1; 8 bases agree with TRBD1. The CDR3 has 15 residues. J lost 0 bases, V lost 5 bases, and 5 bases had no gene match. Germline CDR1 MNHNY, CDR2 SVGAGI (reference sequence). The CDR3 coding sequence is TGTGCCAGCAGTCGGACAGGGACCTTGAACACTGAAGCTTTCTTT. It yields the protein CASSRTGTLNTEAFF.

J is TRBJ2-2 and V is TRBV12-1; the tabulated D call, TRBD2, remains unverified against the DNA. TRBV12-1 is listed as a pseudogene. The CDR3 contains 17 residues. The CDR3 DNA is TGTGCCAGCAGCTTTGAACCACCGGGAGGTCGGGGCGGGGAGCTGTTTTTT. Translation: CASSFEPPGGRGGELFF.

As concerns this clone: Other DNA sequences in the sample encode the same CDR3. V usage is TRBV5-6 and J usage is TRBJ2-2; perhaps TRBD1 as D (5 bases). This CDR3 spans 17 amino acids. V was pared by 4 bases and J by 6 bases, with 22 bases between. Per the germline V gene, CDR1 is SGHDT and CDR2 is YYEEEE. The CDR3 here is CASSPDPQGAVSGELFF. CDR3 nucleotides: TGTGCCAGCAGCCCTGATCCCCAAGGGGCGGTTTCCGGGGAGCTGTTTTTT.